This TCR beta chain was sequenced during a study of brain T cells in children with intractable seizures. A word on this clone: The antigen is undetermined.

The sample's time point: blood from clinic visit 5 months post-surgery; TSC patient then seizure free. The CDR3 runs 14 residues. In germline, CDR1 is MNHEY, CDR2 SVGAGI. Trimming left V 6 bases short and J 4 bases short, with 15 bases between. Study outcomes and limitations: Patients' HCMV serostatus was unknown; virus specificity rests on CDR3 similarity alone.

Some clones are missing from TCRdb's copy, which holds only in-frame ones; the method was immunoSEQ multiplex PCR. In the table there are about 340,000 clones, nearly 95% of which are singletons. This specimen was peripheral blood, taken 4 to 6 months after surgery. This receptor was taken from a boy in the first two years of life with tuberous sclerosis and intractable seizures. The chain has TRBV6-5 and TRBJ1-2; possibly TRBD1 for D (6 bases). CDR3 DNA sequence: TGTGCCAGCAGAGGGGGGCAGGTCCTCTATGGCTACACCTTC. Residues: CASRGGQVLYGYTF.